These 18 T cell receptor delta chains came from one sample sequenced in a study of gamma-delta T cells after stem cell transplantation. TCRdb redid the clone calls on the RT-PCR reads with CATT. The data show about 14,000 delta-chain clones, approximately 32% seen once. The sample was gamma-delta T cells. These receptors all come from a human donor. It is not recorded whose cells these are; they may come from a transplant donor.

Within the sample, this clone is medium-sized. Within the sample, other DNA sequences also encode this same CDR3. The chain combines TRDV2 with TRDJ3; 13 bases map to TRDD3. Germline CDR1 is GEAIGNYY and CDR2 is EKD. J gave up 0 bases and V 0 bases, and 4 bases lay outside the gene matches. The CDR3 spans 20 residues. CDR3 protein: CACDTVLGDTSSWDTRQMFF. CDR3 DNA: TGTGCCTGTGACACCGTACTGGGGGATACGAGCTCCTGGGACACCCGACAGATGTTTTTC.

This clone was counted between two and nine times. This chain links TRDV2 with TRDJ3; D not certain. The V and J ends lost 3 bases and 0 bases respectively, with 14 bases between them. CDR1 GEAIGNYY and CDR2 EKD come from the germline V gene. The CDR3 consists of 18 residues. As DNA, the CDR3 is TGTGCCTGTGACGCAAAGACCACCAGCTCCTGGGACACCCGACAGATGTTTTTC. This translates into CACDAKTTSSWDTRQMFF.

Notes on this clone: Different DNA sequences within this sample yield the same CDR3. CDR3: CAFRPLAGLGEKYTDKLIF. As DNA, the CDR3 is TGTGCCTTTCGTCCTTTGGCTGGATTGGGGGAGAAGTACACCGATAAACTCATCTTT. The genes are TRDV3 and TRDJ1; 7 nucleotides agree with TRDD3. The CDR3 covers 19 residues. CDR1 is TVYSNPD and CDR2 is GDNSRS in the germline V gene (reference sequence). V gave up 2 bases and J gave up 0 bases; unmatched junction bases: 21.

This chain uses TRDV2 with TRDJ3; 11 bases line up with TRDD3. CDR1 is GEAIGNYY, CDR2 EKD, per germline. This CDR3 comprises 18 residues. V lost 3 bases, J lost 0 bases, and 3 bases stayed unmatched. CDR3 loop: CACDATGGYSWDTRQMFF. DNA of the CDR3: TGTGCCTGTGACGCTACTGGGGGATACTCCTGGGACACCCGACAGATGTTTTTC.

In this sample, this clone turned up a few times. The V gene is TRDV3, the J gene TRDJ1, with TRDD3 identical over 11 bases. The CDR3 is 16 amino acids. CDR1 is TVYSNPD, CDR2 GDNSRS, per germline (reference sequence). Trimming took 0 bases from V and 0 from J; bases not matched to a gene: 6. The CDR3 region is CAFSNWGITHTDKLIF. The DNA for the CDR3 is TGTGCCTTTAGTAACTGGGGGATAACACACACCGATAAACTCATCTTT.

The gene calls are TRDV2 and TRDJ3; 9 positions agree with TRDD3. The CDR3 has 18 residues. The V gene's germline CDR1 is GEAIGNYY and CDR2 EKD. J gave up 0 bases and V 3 bases, and 5 bases lay outside the gene matches. In DNA form, the CDR3 reads TGTGCCTGTGACGCTGGGGGATTTGGCTCCTGGGACACCCGACAGATGTTTTTC. Its translation is CACDAGGFGSWDTRQMFF.

The V and J genes are TRDV2 and TRDJ2; 11 bases match TRDD3. V was pared by 3 bases and J by 0 bases, with 5 bases of the junction left unmatched. Germline V lookup: CDR1 GEAIGNYY, CDR2 EKD. The CDR3 contains 17 residues. The CDR3 here is CACDFHWGIALTAQLFF. The CDR3 DNA reads TGTGCCTGTGACTTCCACTGGGGGATAGCTTTGACAGCACAACTCTTCTTT.

This chain links TRDV3 with TRDJ1; 12 bases are shared with TRDD3. Trimming took 4 bases from V and 0 from J; bases not matched to a gene: 12. The CDR3 contains 17 residues. Germline CDR1 reads TVYSNPD; CDR2 reads GDNSRS (reference sequence). In DNA form, the CDR3 reads TGTGCCTCCATTCCCCTACTGGGGGATACTAACACCGATAAACTCATCTTT. Protein: CASIPLLGDTNTDKLIF.

V is TRDV1 and J is TRDJ1; 11 bases fit TRDD3. The trim removed 1 base at V and 10 bases at J, leaving 20 bases unmatched. The CDR3 extends over 19 amino acids. The germline CDR1 and CDR2 sequences are TSWWSYY and QGS. This CDR3 is CALGERLSPPYWGIERLIF. In DNA, the CDR3 is TGTGCTCTTGGGGAACGTTTAAGTCCCCCGTACTGGGGGATAGAAAGACTCATCTTT.

This clone has more than one count but fewer than ten. The chain links TRDV3 to TRDJ1; 13 bases fit TRDD3. The CDR3 runs 16 residues. V shed 4 bases and J 11 bases; nucleotides not matched to a gene: 19. The germline V gene has CDR1 TVYSNPD and CDR2 GDNSRS (reference sequence). In DNA, the CDR3 is TGTGCCTCTAGCCCCCCTACGACTGGGGGATACGGGGAGCTCATCTTT. Amino acid sequence: CASSPPTTGGYGELIF.

This chain joins TRDV3 and TRDJ1; 8 bases agree with TRDD3. Trimming removed 5 bases from V and 0 bases from J; junction bases left unmatched: 20. Germline-derived CDR1 and CDR2 are TVYSNPD and GDNSRS (reference sequence). CDR3 length equals 18 residues. CDR3 DNA: TGTGCCCCCAAGGGGACTACTGTGGGATACGGGTACACCGATAAACTCATCTTT. This encodes CAPKGTTVGYGYTDKLIF.

The rearrangement uses TRDV3 and TRDJ1; D remains unclear. CDR1 and CDR2 from the germline V gene are TVYSNPD and GDNSRS (reference sequence). The CDR3 runs to 12 residues. Trimming stripped 4 bases from V and 4 bases from J, with 13 bases between. CDR3: CASWMRRDKLIF. The CDR3 DNA reads TGTGCCTCTTGGATGAGGCGCGATAAACTCATCTTT.

This clone occurred a few times. J is TRDJ1 and V is TRDV3; 7 bases are a match to TRDD2. The V gene end was trimmed by 4 bases and the J gene end by 1 base; junction bases not matched to a gene: 21. Germline V gene sequence: CDR1 TVYSNPD, CDR2 GDNSRS (reference sequence). The CDR3 runs 18 residues. The CDR3 nucleotides read TGTGCCTCCCCGGGCCATTCCTACGTCACTGGTCTCACCGATAAACTCATCTTT. It translates to CASPGHSYVTGLTDKLIF. Looking up the rest from reference TRDV3 and TRDJ1 gives the full variable domain: CDKVTQSSPDQTVASGSEVVLLCTYDTVYSNPDLFWYRIRPDYSFQFVFYGDNSRSEGADFTQGRFSVKHILTQKAFHLVISPVRTEDSATYYCASPGHSYVTGLTDKLIFGKGTRVTVEP.

The chain has TRDV3 and TRDJ1; 8 nucleotides agree with TRDD3. With V trimmed by 3 bases and J by 0 bases, 18 bases remained unmatched. The CDR3 covers 18 residues. Germline CDR1 and CDR2: TVYSNPD and GDNSRS (reference sequence). DNA of the CDR3: TGTGCCTTCCGCCTTCTCACCGGGAGTGGGGGATACACCGATAAACTCATCTTT. Translation: CAFRLLTGSGGYTDKLIF.

In the case of this clone: A much larger clone lies a single base off, so this may be a read error. CDR3 sequence reads: CACDTGGFNSWDTRQMFF. CDR3 coding DNA: TGTGCCTGTGACACTGGGGGATTCAACTCCTGGGACACCCGACAGATGTTTTTC. The chain links TRDV2 to TRDJ3; 8 bases match TRDD3. Germline loops: CDR1 GEAIGNYY, CDR2 EKD. The ends lost 1 base at V and 0 bases at J; junction bases unmatched: 4. The CDR3 loop spans 18 amino acids.

This rearrangement joins TRAV29/DV5 to TRDJ1, with 8 bases identical to TRDD3. The CDR3 runs 18 residues. Germline loops: CDR1 NSMFDY, CDR2 ISSIKDK. J lost 11 bases, V lost 0 bases, and 24 bases had no gene match. CDR3 sequence reads: CAASAKRLLGGTGRYLIF. The CDR3 region has the DNA TGTGCAGCAAGCGCTAAACGATTACTGGGGGGTACCGGGCGTTACCTCATCTTT.

This clone appeared a few times. V usage is TRDV2 and J usage is TRDJ1; TRDD3 agrees at 12 bases. The trim removed 5 bases at V and 0 bases at J, leaving 15 bases unmatched. Per germline, CDR1 GEAIGNYY and CDR2 EKD. The CDR3 runs to 19 residues. DNA for the CDR3: TGTGCCTGTGGTACCGCGTCTGGGGGATACGCGGTCTACACCGATAAACTCATCTTT. As protein: CACGTASGGYAVYTDKLIF.

The chain links TRDV1 to TRDJ1, with 10 bases fitting TRDD3. J lost 0 bases, V lost 5 bases, and 12 bases had no gene match. The CDR3 covers 18 residues. CDR1 is TSWWSYY and CDR2 is QGS in the germline V gene. This CDR3 is CALGTYVLGDFDTDKLIF. DNA of the CDR3: TGTGCTCTTGGGACCTACGTACTGGGGGATTTTGACACCGATAAACTCATCTTT.